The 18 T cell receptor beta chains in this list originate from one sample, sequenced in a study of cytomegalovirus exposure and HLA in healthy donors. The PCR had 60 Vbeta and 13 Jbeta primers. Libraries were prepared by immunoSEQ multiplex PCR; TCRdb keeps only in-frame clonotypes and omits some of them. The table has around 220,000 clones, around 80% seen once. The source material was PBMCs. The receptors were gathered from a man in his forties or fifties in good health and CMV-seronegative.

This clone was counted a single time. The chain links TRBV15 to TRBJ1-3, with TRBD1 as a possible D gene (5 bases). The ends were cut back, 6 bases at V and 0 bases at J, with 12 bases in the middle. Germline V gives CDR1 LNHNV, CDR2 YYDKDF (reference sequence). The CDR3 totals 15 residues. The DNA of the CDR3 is TGTGCCACCAGACCTGACAGTTCCTCTGGAAACACCATATATTTT. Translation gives CATRPDSSSGNTIYF. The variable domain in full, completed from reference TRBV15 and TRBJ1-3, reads DAMVIQNPRYQVTQFGKPVTLSCSQTLNHNVMYWYQQKSSQAPKLLFHYYDKDFNNEADTPDNFQSRRPNTSFCFLDIRSPGLGDTAMYLCATRPDSSSGNTIYFGEGSWLTVV.

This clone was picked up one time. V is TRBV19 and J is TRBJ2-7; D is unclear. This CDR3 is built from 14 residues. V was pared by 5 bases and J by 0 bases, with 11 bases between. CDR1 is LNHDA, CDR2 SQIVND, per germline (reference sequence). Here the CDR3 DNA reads TGTGCCAGTAGTCTCCGACTCAGCTCCTACGAGCAGTACTTC. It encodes CASSLRLSSYEQYF. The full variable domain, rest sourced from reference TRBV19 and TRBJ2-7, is DGGITQSPKYLFRKEGQNVTLSCEQNLNHDAMYWYRQDPGQGLRLIYYSQIVNDFQKGDIAEGYSVSREKKESFPLTVTSAQKNPTAFYLCASSLRLSSYEQYFGPGTRLTVT.

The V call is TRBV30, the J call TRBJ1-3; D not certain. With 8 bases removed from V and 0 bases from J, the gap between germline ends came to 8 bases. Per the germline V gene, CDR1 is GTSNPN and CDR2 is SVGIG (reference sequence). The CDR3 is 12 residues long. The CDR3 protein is CATKSSGNTIYF. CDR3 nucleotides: TGTGCCACCAAGAGCTCTGGAAACACCATATATTTT.

CDR3 sequence reads: CASSIQGGVGGTEAFF. The CDR3, as DNA: TGTGCCAGCAGCATCCAGGGTGGTGTCGGAGGGACTGAAGCTTTCTTT. This chain joins TRBV5-6 and TRBJ1-1; TRBD1 is a possible D gene (5 bases). V lost 4 bases and J lost 5, with 21 bases in between. The CDR3 runs to 16 residues. Germline CDR1 and CDR2: SGHDT and YYEEEE.

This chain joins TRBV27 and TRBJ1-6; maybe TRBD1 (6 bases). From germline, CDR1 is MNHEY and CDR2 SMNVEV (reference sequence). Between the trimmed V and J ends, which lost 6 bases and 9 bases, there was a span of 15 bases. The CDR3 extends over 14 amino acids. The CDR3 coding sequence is TGTGCCAGCAGATGGGGGGGGCGAAGTTCACCCCTCCACTTT. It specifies CASRWGGRSSPLHF.

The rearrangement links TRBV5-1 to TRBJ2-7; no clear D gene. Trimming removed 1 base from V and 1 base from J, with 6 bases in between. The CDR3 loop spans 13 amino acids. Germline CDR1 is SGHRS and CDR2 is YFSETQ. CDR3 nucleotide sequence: TGCGCCAGCAGCTTGATCCCTTCCTACGAGCAGTACTTC. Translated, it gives CASSLIPSYEQYF.

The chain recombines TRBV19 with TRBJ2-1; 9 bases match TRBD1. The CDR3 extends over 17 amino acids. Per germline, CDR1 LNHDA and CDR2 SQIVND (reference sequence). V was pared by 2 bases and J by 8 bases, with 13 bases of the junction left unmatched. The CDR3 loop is CASSIIQGATGNHEQFF. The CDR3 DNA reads TGTGCCAGTAGTATAATACAGGGGGCGACGGGTAACCATGAGCAGTTCTTC. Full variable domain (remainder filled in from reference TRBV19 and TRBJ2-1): DGGITQSPKYLFRKEGQNVTLSCEQNLNHDAMYWYRQDPGQGLRLIYYSQIVNDFQKGDIAEGYSVSREKKESFPLTVTSAQKNPTAFYLCASSIIQGATGNHEQFFGPGTRLTVL.

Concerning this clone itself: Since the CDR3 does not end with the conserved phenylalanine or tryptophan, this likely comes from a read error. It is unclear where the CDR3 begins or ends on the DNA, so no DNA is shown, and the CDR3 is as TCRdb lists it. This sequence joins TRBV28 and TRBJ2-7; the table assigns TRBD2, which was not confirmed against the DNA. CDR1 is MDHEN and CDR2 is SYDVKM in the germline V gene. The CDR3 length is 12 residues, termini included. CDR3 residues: CARWPGVGDSRI.

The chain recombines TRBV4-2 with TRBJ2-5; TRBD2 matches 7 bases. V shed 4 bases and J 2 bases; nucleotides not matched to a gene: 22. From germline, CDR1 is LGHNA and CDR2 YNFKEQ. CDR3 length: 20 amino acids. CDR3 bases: TGTGCCAGCAGCCCGACCCGACTAGCCACCTTACATACCCCACAAGAGACCCAGTACTTC. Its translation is CASSPTRLATLHTPQETQYF.

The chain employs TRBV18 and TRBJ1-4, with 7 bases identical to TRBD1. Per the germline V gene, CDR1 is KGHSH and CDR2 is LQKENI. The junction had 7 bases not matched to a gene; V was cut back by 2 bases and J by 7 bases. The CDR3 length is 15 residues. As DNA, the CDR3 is TGTGCCAGCTCACCAAGGACAGGCAGTGGTGAAAAACTGTTTTTT. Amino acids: CASSPRTGSGEKLFF.

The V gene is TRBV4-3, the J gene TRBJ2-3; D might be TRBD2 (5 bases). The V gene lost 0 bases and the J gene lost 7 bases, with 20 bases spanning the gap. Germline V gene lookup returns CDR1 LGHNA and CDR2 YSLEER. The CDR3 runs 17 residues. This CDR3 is CASSQDRGGVSRYTQYF. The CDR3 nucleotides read TGCGCCAGCAGCCAAGATCGTGGAGGAGTTAGCCGGTATACGCAGTATTTT.

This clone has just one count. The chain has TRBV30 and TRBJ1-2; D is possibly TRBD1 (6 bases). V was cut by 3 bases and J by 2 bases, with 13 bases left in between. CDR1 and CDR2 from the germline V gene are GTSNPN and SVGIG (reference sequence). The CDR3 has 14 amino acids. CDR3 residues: CAWSLSGANYGYTF. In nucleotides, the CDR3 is TGTGCCTGGAGCCTATCAGGGGCGAACTATGGCTACACCTTC.

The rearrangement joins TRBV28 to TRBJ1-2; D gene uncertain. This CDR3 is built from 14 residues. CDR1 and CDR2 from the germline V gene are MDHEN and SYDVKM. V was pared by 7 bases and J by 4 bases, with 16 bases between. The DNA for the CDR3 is TGTGCCAGCACCCCTGTACGGGTAGGCTATGGCTACACCTTC. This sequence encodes CASTPVRVGYGYTF.

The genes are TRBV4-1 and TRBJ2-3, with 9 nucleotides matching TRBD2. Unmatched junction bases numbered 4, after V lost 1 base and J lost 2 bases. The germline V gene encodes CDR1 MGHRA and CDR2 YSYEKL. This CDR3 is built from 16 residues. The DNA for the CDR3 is TGCGCCAGCAGCCAAGGACTAGCGGCCTACACAGATACGCAGTATTTT. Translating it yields CASSQGLAAYTDTQYF.

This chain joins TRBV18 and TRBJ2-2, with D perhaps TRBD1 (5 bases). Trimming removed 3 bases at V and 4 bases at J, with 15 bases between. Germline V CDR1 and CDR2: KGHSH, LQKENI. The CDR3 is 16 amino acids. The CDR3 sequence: CASSPVRGKGTGELFF. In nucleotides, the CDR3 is TGTGCCAGCTCACCTGTAAGGGGCAAAGGCACCGGGGAGCTGTTTTTT. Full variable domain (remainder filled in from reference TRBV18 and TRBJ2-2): NAGVMQNPRHLVRRRGQEARLRCSPMKGHSHVYWYRQLPEEGLKFMVYLQKENIIDESGMPKERFSAEFPKEGPSILRIQQVVRGDSAAYFCASSPVRGKGTGELFFGEGSRLTVL.

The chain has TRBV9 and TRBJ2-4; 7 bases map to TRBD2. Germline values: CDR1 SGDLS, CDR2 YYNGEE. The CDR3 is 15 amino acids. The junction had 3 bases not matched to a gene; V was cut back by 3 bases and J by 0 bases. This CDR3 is CASSAGGGAKNIQYF. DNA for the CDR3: TGTGCCAGCAGCGCAGGCGGGGGAGCCAAAAACATTCAGTACTTC.

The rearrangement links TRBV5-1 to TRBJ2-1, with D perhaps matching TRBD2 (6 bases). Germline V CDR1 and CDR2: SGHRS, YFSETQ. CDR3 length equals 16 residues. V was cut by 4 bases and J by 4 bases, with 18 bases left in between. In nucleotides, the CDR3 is TGCGCCAGCAGCCCCTCCTACGGGGGTCTTTACAATGAGCAGTTCTTC. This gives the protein CASSPSYGGLYNEQFF.

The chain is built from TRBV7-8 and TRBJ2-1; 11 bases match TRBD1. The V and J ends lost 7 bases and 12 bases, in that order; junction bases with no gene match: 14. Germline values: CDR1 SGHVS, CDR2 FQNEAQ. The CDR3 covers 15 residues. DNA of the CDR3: TGTGCCAGCACCCCGGGGACAGGGGGATACAATAGGCAGTTCTTC. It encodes CASTPGTGGYNRQFF. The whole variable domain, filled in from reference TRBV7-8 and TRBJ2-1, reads GAGVSQSPRYKVAKRGQDVALRCDPISGHVSLFWYQQALGQGPEFLTYFQNEAQLDKSGLPSDRFFAERPEGSVSTLKIQRTQQEDSAVYLCASTPGTGGYNRQFFGPGTRLTVL.